This T cell receptor (beta chain) derives from a study of cytomegalovirus exposure and HLA in healthy donors (dated 2017 in TCRdb). Broadly, across the study: In an earlier analysis of roughly 590 of the donors, 250 to 350 Gb of sequence data and 117 million unique TCR beta sequences from about 190 million T cells were reported. Several DR-DQ haplotypes were treated as single units for association and clustering because of strong linkage in the cohort. Using immunosequencing, the study profiled T cell repertoires from around 680 subjects and related those repertoires to cytomegalovirus serostatus. Typing coverage varied by locus: roughly 629-630 donors for A, B, C, DRB1 and DQB1; around 560 for DQA1; more than 600 for DPA1; 450 to 480 for DPB1. Every discovery cohort repertoire had been produced on one sequencing platform. In the later analysis, no new phenotypic data were used to find candidate immune exposures; instead, reliance was placed on TCR beta sequences and their occurrence across donors. To predict cytomegalovirus infection status, the study brought together high-throughput TCR immunosequencing, statistical association of individual TCRs with disease status, and machine learning. In a later genetic analysis, genome-wide SNP genotypes for about three fifths of the roughly 670 donors were used, and that subset was treated as a discovery cohort. On average, roughly 250,000 unique TCR beta nucleotide sequences were sequenced per donor among about 400 genotyped donors of the cohort, with roughly 19% of those sequences being non-productive. HLA typing included class I and class II loci at four-digit resolution. An earlier analysis of about 600 of the donors used high-throughput TCR beta sequencing to judge whether each TCR beta V gene segment behaved as functional or pseudogenic. Along with the roughly 670-subject first cohort, a separate validation cohort of roughly 110 different subjects was used. Alongside the repertoire data, information on donor age, sex, ethnicity and CMV serostatus was compiled. An early release covering roughly 640 HLA-typed donors comprised approximately 290 gigabases of sequencing data and 65 million to 100 million unique TCR sequences. The study was designed to test whether signatures of past pathogen exposure could be identified by cataloging public T cell receptors. A later analysis re-examined previously published TCR beta repertoires from more than 650 donors and added high-resolution HLA genotyping to investigate patterns of TCR occurrence. Of the roughly 400 genotyped donors, over 80% were placed in the genetic ancestry cluster associated with self-reported Caucasian donors. The paper's findings and limits, for the study overall: When HLA alleles, especially DR and DQ, strongly co-occurred, attributing TCR associations to individual alleles was difficult. Because HLA typing was unavailable for some donors at each locus, only the typed subset was used in association tests. A further reported finding was that TCR beta sequences accurately predicted the HLA-A and HLA-B alleles for most subjects in the first cohort. A later analysis reported that several top co-occurrence clusters appeared linked to parvovirus B19, influenza, CMV and Epstein-Barr virus. According to a later analysis, most CMV-associated TCR beta chains appeared to be HLA-restricted, and the HLA associations seemed to be driven largely by CMV exposure. The 87-base-pair reads could not distinguish some IMGT-functional V segments, including TRBV6-2 and TRBV6-3, so those segments were excluded. In vitro tests confirmed that a few of the cytomegalovirus-associated TCR beta chains recognize cytomegalovirus antigens. A later analysis associated approximately 17,000 TCR beta sequences with specific HLA alleles at a false discovery rate of 0.05. CMV serostatus was the only immune exposure information available for the cohort. A later genetic analysis reported fewer N-insertions in productive TCRs among donors in an Asian-associated ancestry cluster than the roughly 700-donor mean. A later analysis found that HLA-associated TCR beta chains were more clonally expanded and had lower generation probabilities than equally common non-associated chains. According to a later analysis, TCR association rates differed among HLA loci, with DRB1 alleles showing the most associated TCRs and HLA-C alleles showing the fewest. Linkage disequilibrium might explain the correlated functional status among segregating V segments, but an unknown experimental factor could not be excluded. The study gave a list of around 170 TCR beta chains associated with cytomegalovirus. The classifier was reported to diagnose cytomegalovirus status with high specificity and sensitivity in both the original and validation cohorts. An earlier analysis of around 600 of the donors showed that most TCR beta V segments appeared in productive rearrangements either about 90% or about 30% of the time, which broadly matched IMGT annotations. Roughly uniform sequencing depth across donors was assumed in presence/absence analyses, although this assumption may not hold. The cohort was sequenced for TCR beta chains only, and without alpha or paired-chain data the features that could be detected were limited. Most TCR sequences were observed very rarely across donors, whereas some public TCRs were present in many individuals. An association between a missense DCLRE1C variant and V-gene and J-gene trimming of TCR beta chains was found in a later genetic analysis and replicated in an independent cohort. Because counts were too low, about 15 rarely observed V segments, including chromosome 9 orphons, were left out of the earlier analysis of some 600 of the donors. The authors suggested that the approach could potentially be extended to other disease states and immunological phenotypes. A cluster of highly shared sequence variants was judged likely to be a technical artifact of the sequencing pipeline.

The method was the immunoSEQ multiplex PCR assay. For the multiplex PCR, a mixture combining 60 forward primers for TCR Vbeta segments and 13 reverse primers for TCR Jbeta segments was used. A multiplex PCR assay on genomic DNA amplified the CDR3 region of rearranged TCR beta genes. Amplified TCR beta libraries were sequenced as 87-base-pair reads on the Illumina HiSeq System. As for how the authors treated the data: A later analysis counted 75 million to 100 million unique TCR beta chains across the 700 or so repertoires, and some 11 million of these chains were shared by at least two donors. To remove PCR and sequencing errors, raw reads were error-corrected and collapsed into unique sequences using a nearest-neighbor algorithm that merged closely related sequences. CDR3 sequences were aligned to IMGT reference sequences to assign V, D and J gene segments. For a sequence to be retained, a match of at least six nucleotides was required to both a V gene segment and a J gene segment. Rearrangements were called productive when the CDR3 lacked stop codons and stayed in frame with V and J; all others were non-productive. CDR3 was defined by IMGT convention, running from the second conserved V-encoded cysteine to the conserved J-encoded phenylalanine. In an earlier analysis of 550 to 650 of the donors, sequences lacking an unambiguous match to a single V gene segment were excluded. In an earlier analysis of approximately 550 of the donors, V segments were called functional above 56.7% productive rearrangements and were called segregating when the between-donor standard deviation exceeded 5%. A statistical classification framework was developed to diagnose cytomegalovirus status using the catalog of TCR beta chain sequences. V and J gene assignment, in a later analysis, came from comparing TCR nucleotide sequences with IMGT/GENE-DB human TR gene sequences. A later analysis assigned CDR3 sequences and most-parsimonious VDJ recombination scenarios with the TCRdist pipeline. In a later analysis, each TCR beta chain was defined by its CDR3 amino acid sequence together with its V-gene family, and reads lacking a unique V-gene family were excluded. In a later analysis, fewer than 650 highly shared, low-generation-probability nucleotide sequences were removed to address suspected cross-contamination and a sequencing artifact. A later analysis calculated a clonal expansion index for each public chain from normalized within-repertoire ranks of inferred template counts. A later analysis computed generation probabilities with a VDJ recombination model fitted to out-of-frame rearrangements, and checked the results against IGoR. A later analysis scored TCR-TCR, TCR-HLA and TCR-CMV co-occurrence with hypergeometric tests, applying a repertoire-size bias correction to TCR pairs. False discovery rates were estimated in a later analysis by permuting HLA or CMV assignments 20 times. A later analysis grouped co-occurring TCRs with DBSCAN, adding TCRdist sequence similarity when clustering within HLA-allele-positive subsets. Co-occurrence clustering excluded repertoires with fewer than 30,000 or more than 120,000 public chains, plus five with anomalous nucleotide sharing. TCRdb re-hosts the immuneACCESS table, in-frame sequences only. Its copies lack some clones; in the studies checked, an unresolved V gene accounts for under half of them, and the cause for the rest is not known. The V and J calls and clone size are taken from that table; D and trimming were inferred from the DNA. The sample yields about 90,000 clones; around two thirds were counted once. Clones ranked in the top ten supply under 5% of the sample.

The cohort was made up of 666 healthy bone marrow donors. Cohort members were all nominally healthy when sampled, although unrecorded immune exposures were likely present. The donor was CMV seronegative and was included in the group of 352 seronegative cohort members. Each donor provided a peripheral blood sample, and peripheral blood mononuclear cells were used for TCR beta sequencing. The Qiagen DNeasy Blood Extraction Kit was used to extract genomic DNA from the blood cell samples. Per the germline V gene, MDHEN is the CDR1 and SYDVKM is the CDR2. The CDR3 starts with the cysteine, ends with the phenylalanine, and has 16 residues. Left in the record is the CDR3 DNA by itself, 48 bases read in frame from the first base. V loses 6 bases at its end and J loses 4 bases; junction bases beyond the gene matches: 9. With respect to this clone: Which antigen it targets is not known. No per-base quality is available; no much larger clone lies one base away.

Here the chain combines TRBV28 and TRBJ2-2, with 9 bases aligning to TRBD2. Specimen: PBMCs. This sequence originates from a man in his thirties or forties in good health and CMV-seronegative. The DNA sequence reads TGTGCCAGCAGACCGGAGCGGGGGGCAGGCACCGGGGAGCTGTTTTTT. It codes for CASRPERGAGTGELFF.